These 22 T cell receptor beta chains originate from one sample sequenced in a study of breast tumors, draining lymph nodes, adjacent tissues. In TCRdb, the multiplex PCR reads were re-called with MiXCR into one record per CDR3 protein. The table lists 20,000 or so distinct CDR3 sequences, approximately 48% of them singletons. The sequencing input was breast tumor tissue. These receptor sequences come from a female donor with breast cancer. Some clones in this sample may be carry-over from other donors' samples.

The V call is TRBV7-2, the J call TRBJ2-5; D remains unclear. CDR1 and CDR2 from the germline V gene are SGHTA and FQGNSA. The CDR3 is made up of 12 amino acids. V shed 1 base and J shed 5 bases, with 5 bases lying between them. CDR3 coding DNA: TGTGCCAGCAGCTTAGGCGATGAGACCCAGTACTTC. It specifies CASSLGDETQYF. The variable domain in full, with the rest retrieved from reference TRBV7-2 and TRBJ2-5, is GAGVSQSPSNKVTEKGKDVELRCDPISGHTALYWYRQSLGQGLEFLIYFQGNSAPDKSGLPSDRFSAERTGGSVSTLTIQRTQQEDSAVYLCASSLGDETQYFGPGTRLLVL.

The sample holds many counts of this clonotype. The V call is TRBV2, the J call TRBJ2-2, with 7 bases fitting TRBD1. The CDR3 is 15 amino acids. In germline, CDR1 is SNHLY, CDR2 FYNNEI. After removal of 5 bases from V and 4 bases from J, the junction contained 7 bases not matched to a gene. CDR3 loop: CASSREQGLTGELFF. CDR3 DNA sequence: TGTGCCAGCAGTAGGGAACAGGGGCTCACCGGGGAGCTGTTTTTT.

The J gene is TRBJ2-7, the V gene TRBV10-3, with 13 bases lining up with TRBD2. CDR1 and CDR2 from the germline V gene are ENHRY and SYGVKD. After removal of 6 bases from V and 5 bases from J, the junction contained 7 bases not matched to a gene. The CDR3 covers 15 residues. CDR3 residues: CAIRRTSGSEHEQYF. The CDR3 bases are TGTGCCATCAGAAGGACTAGCGGGAGTGAGCACGAGCAGTACTTC.

This clonotype was counted once. This chain joins TRBV5-5 and TRBJ1-2, with TRBD1 as a possible D gene (6 bases). V lost 7 bases, J lost 7 bases, and 17 bases lay in between. CDR3 length: 13 residues. Germline assignment: CDR1 SGHKS and CDR2 YYEKEE (reference sequence). This CDR3 is CASAKDSNRGYTF. Written as DNA, the CDR3 is TGTGCCAGCGCCAAGGACAGCAACCGTGGCTACACCTTC.

This clonotype came up many times. The germline gene is not matched at one end of the junction; a read error may be the cause. This chain connects TRBV20-1 to TRBJ2-3, with no clear D. The length of the CDR3 is 15 residues. From germline, CDR1 is DFQATT and CDR2 SNEGSKA (reference sequence). CDR3: CSAREGNTPTDAQYF. CDR3 coding DNA: TGCAGTGCTAGAGAAGGGAACACACCCACAGATGCGCAGTATTTT.

J is TRBJ2-1 and V is TRBV30, with D maybe TRBD2 (5 bases). The CDR3 spans 12 residues. V was cut by 1 base and J by 6 bases, with 7 bases left in between. Germline CDR1 GTSNPN, CDR2 SVGIG (reference sequence). CDR3 DNA: TGTGCCTGGAGTGATCGGGGCAATGAGCAGTTCTTC. Its protein product is CAWSDRGNEQFF. Variable domain in full (rest from reference TRBV30 and TRBJ2-1): SQTIHQWPATLVQPVGSPLSLECTVEGTSNPNLYWYRQAAGRGLQLLFYSVGIGQISSEVPQNLSASRPQDRQFILSSKKLLLSDSGFYLCAWSDRGNEQFFGPGTRLTVL.

A note on this clonotype: The DNA is omitted, as the CDR3 cannot be located on it reliably, and the CDR3 follows TCRdb's listing. The V gene is TRBV6-2 or TRBV6-3, the J gene TRBJ1-2; TRBD1, as called in the table, went unchecked against the DNA. The V gene's germline CDR1 is MNHEY and CDR2 SVGEGT. The CDR3 numbers 13 amino acids, ends counted. CDR3 loop: CATSGQGAYACTF.

On this clonotype: One junction end does not reproduce the germline sequence, and a read error may be involved. V gene TRBV29-1 combines with J gene TRBJ1-3; D is undetermined. This CDR3 has 11 residues. In germline, CDR1 is SQVTM, CDR2 ANQGSEA. The CDR3 sequence is CGALSGNTIYF. The CDR3 nucleotides are TGCGGCGCCCTTTCTGGAAACACTATATATTTT.

In its sample, this clonotype is medium-sized. The V call is TRBV10-3, the J call TRBJ1-2; TRBD1 is a possible D gene (6 bases). Germline values: CDR1 ENHRY, CDR2 SYGVKD. The V gene lost 4 bases and the J gene lost 0 bases, with 6 bases spanning the gap. The CDR3 is 13 amino acids. For the CDR3, the DNA is TGTGCCATCAGTGGGACAGCTAACTATGGCTACACCTTC. It specifies CAISGTANYGYTF.

Points on this clonotype: Because the CDR3's place on the DNA is in doubt, the DNA is left out and the CDR3 is given as listed by TCRdb. V and J are TRBV7-9 and TRBJ2-1; TRBD2 is the table's D call, not checked against the DNA. CDR1 and CDR2 (germline): SEHNR, FQNEAQ (reference sequence). The CDR3 totals 22 residues, both ends included. The CDR3 is CASSFYICSASSSELAHNEQFF.

The chain carries TRBV2 and TRBJ2-1; 15 bases are a match to TRBD2. V gave up 10 bases and J gave up 10 bases; unmatched junction bases: 11. CDR1 and CDR2 (germline): SNHLY, FYNNEI. The CDR3 has 15 residues. CDR3 nucleotide sequence: TGTGCCACAAGGACTAGCGGGAGGGGTCCATACGAGCAGTTCTTC. Translated: CATRTSGRGPYEQFF. The full variable domain, in which reference TRBV2 and TRBJ2-1 provide the parts outside the CDR3, is EPEVTQTPSHQVTQMGQEVILRCVPISNHLYFYWYRQILGQKVEFLVSFYNNEISEKSEIFDDQFSVERPDGSNFTLKIRSTKLEDSAMYFCATRTSGRGPYEQFFGPGTRLTVL.

Points on this clonotype: Here the CDR3 omits its conserved ending phenylalanine or tryptophan, so a read error is the likely source. This sequence joins TRBV18 and TRBJ2-3; D call uncertain. CDR3 length equals 15 residues. Germline CDR1 is KGHSH and CDR2 is LQKENI. V was shortened by 3 bases and J by 4 bases, with 14 bases between the two germline ends. The CDR3 nucleotides are TGTGCCAGCTCACCTGTAGATTTTCCCGCAGATACGCAGTATCTT. Protein: CASSPVDFPADTQYL.

The rearrangement links TRBV2 to TRBJ1-5, with D tentatively TRBD1 (6 bases). The CDR3 sequence is 14 residues long. V was pared by 7 bases and J by 0 bases, with 10 bases between. CDR1 is SNHLY, CDR2 FYNNEI, per germline. The CDR3 nucleotides are TGTGCCAGCAAATCGGACAGTAGCAATCAGCCCCAGCATTTT. Protein: CASKSDSSNQPQHF.

This clonotype was detected many times. V and J are TRBV27 and TRBJ2-7; maybe TRBD2 (7 bases). The CDR3 totals 15 residues. Trimming stripped 5 bases from V and 5 bases from J, with 19 bases between. Germline V CDR1 and CDR2: MNHEY, SMNVEV (reference sequence). CDR3 amino acids: CASSPLGTGGDEQYF. The CDR3 region has the DNA TGTGCCAGCAGTCCCCTTGGGACGGGGGGCGACGAGCAGTACTTC.

The table lists this clonotype with many counts. This chain joins TRBV12-3 or TRBV12-4 and TRBJ2-3, with D unresolved. The CDR3 loop spans 16 amino acids. The V end was cut by 0 bases, the J end by 3 bases, with 13 bases between. The CDR3 spells CASSLARSRLTDTQYF. DNA of the CDR3: TGTGCCAGCAGTTTAGCGCGCAGCCGGTTAACAGATACGCAGTATTTT.

This clonotype occurred many times. This rearrangement joins TRBV6-1 to TRBJ2-7; TRBD2 aligns across 7 bases. The junction had 7 bases not matched to a gene; V was cut back by 4 bases and J by 4 bases. Germline V gene lookup returns CDR1 MNHNS and CDR2 SASEGT. The CDR3 has 14 amino acids. The CDR3 sequence is CASSASGTTYEQYF. DNA of the CDR3: TGTGCCAGCAGTGCCTCCGGGACTACTTACGAGCAGTACTTC.

This clonotype is deemed medium-sized. As DNA, the CDR3 is TGTGCCAGCAGTTCCCAACGGAGACTAGCGGGAAGTAATGAGCAGTTCTTC. Amino acid sequence: CASSSQRRLAGSNEQFF. The V call is TRBV12-3 or TRBV12-4, the J call TRBJ2-1, with 11 positions matching TRBD2. Trimming took 4 bases from V and 7 from J; bases not matched to a gene: 12. The CDR3 sequence is 17 residues long.

V and J are TRBV7-8 and TRBJ1-4; no clear D gene. V shed 0 bases and J shed 7 bases, with 15 bases lying between them. The germline CDR1 and CDR2 sequences are SGHVS and FQNEAQ. CDR3 size: 16 residues. CDR3 sequence: CASSLAATSGSEKLFF. CDR3 nucleotides: TGTGCCAGCAGCTTAGCGGCGACTAGCGGGAGTGAAAAACTGTTTTTT. Filled out from reference TRBV7-8 and TRBJ1-4, the complete variable domain reads GAGVSQSPRYKVAKRGQDVALRCDPISGHVSLFWYQQALGQGPEFLTYFQNEAQLDKSGLPSDRFFAERPEGSVSTLKIQRTQQEDSAVYLCASSLAATSGSEKLFFGSGTQLSVL.

By sample fraction, this clonotype is medium-sized. V and J are TRBV2 and TRBJ1-2; 7 bases match TRBD1. The length of the CDR3 is 13 residues. V shed 8 bases and J 8 bases; nucleotides not matched to a gene: 11. Germline loops: CDR1 SNHLY, CDR2 FYNNEI. Here the CDR3 reads CASFVTGSWGYTF. Here the CDR3 DNA reads TGTGCCAGCTTCGTGACAGGGAGTTGGGGCTACACCTTC. The full variable domain, completed using reference TRBV2 and TRBJ1-2, is EPEVTQTPSHQVTQMGQEVILRCVPISNHLYFYWYRQILGQKVEFLVSFYNNEISEKSEIFDDQFSVERPDGSNFTLKIRSTKLEDSAMYFCASFVTGSWGYTFGSGTRLTVV.

The V call is TRBV4-2, the J call TRBJ2-7, with a possible D match to TRBD1 (5 bases). This CDR3 spans 14 amino acids. V was clipped by 0 bases and J by 2 bases, with 8 bases between them. The germline gives CDR1 LGHNA, CDR2 YNFKEQ. CDR3 loop: CASSQDGAAYEQYF. Written as DNA, the CDR3 is TGTGCCAGCAGCCAAGATGGGGCTGCCTACGAGCAGTACTTC.

The rearrangement uses TRBV20-1 and TRBJ1-2; D perhaps matches TRBD1 (6 bases). V was clipped by 7 bases and J by 11 bases, with 14 bases between them. CDR3 size: 10 residues. Germline values: CDR1 DFQATT, CDR2 SNEGSKA (reference sequence). CDR3 sequence (DNA): TGCAGTGGAGAAGGGGGAGGGTACACCTTC. Its translation: CSGEGGGYTF.

In this sample, this clonotype turned up many times. The chain joins TRBV9 to TRBJ2-1, with 10 positions matching TRBD2. Per the germline V gene, CDR1 is SGDLS and CDR2 is YYNGEE. The J segment lost 3 bases and the V segment lost 4 bases, leaving 10 bases of the junction unmatched. This CDR3 region has 17 residues. The CDR3 bases are TGTGCCAGCAGCAATACGCCTAGCGGGAGAAGCTACAATGAGCAGTTCTTC. Its translation: CASSNTPSGRSYNEQFF.